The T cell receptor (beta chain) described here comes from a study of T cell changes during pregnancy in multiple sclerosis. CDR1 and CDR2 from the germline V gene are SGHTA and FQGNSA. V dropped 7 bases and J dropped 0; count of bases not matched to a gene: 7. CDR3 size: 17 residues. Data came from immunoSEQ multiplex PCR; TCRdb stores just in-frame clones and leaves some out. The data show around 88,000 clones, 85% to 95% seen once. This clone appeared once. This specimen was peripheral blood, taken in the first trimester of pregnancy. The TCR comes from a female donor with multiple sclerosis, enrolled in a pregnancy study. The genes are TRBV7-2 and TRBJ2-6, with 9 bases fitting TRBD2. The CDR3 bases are TGTGCCAGCAACAAAGCGGGAGGCCTCTCTGGGGCCAACGTCCTGACTTTC. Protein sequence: CASNKAGGLSGANVLTF. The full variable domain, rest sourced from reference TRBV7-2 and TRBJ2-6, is GAGVSQSPSNKVTEKGKDVELRCDPISGHTALYWYRQSLGQGLEFLIYFQGNSAPDKSGLPSDRFSAERTGGSVSTLTIQRTQQEDSAVYLCASNKAGGLSGANVLTFGAGSRLTVL.